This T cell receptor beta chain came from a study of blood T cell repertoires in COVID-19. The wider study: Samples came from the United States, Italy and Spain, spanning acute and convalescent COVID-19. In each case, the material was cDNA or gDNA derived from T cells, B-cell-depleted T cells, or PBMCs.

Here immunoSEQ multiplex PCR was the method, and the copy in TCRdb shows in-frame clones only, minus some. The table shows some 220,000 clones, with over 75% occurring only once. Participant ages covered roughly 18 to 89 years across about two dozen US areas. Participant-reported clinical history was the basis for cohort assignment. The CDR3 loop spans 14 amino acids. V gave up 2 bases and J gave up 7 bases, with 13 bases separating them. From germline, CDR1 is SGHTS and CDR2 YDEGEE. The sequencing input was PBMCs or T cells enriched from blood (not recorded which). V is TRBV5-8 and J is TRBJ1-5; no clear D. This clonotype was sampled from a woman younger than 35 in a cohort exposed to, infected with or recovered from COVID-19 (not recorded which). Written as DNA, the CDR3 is TGTGCCAGCAGCTTAACGGGGATTGGCCAGCCCCAGCATTTT. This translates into CASSLTGIGQPQHF. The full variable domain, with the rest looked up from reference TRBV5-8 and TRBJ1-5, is EAGVTQSPTHLIKTRGQQATLRCSPISGHTSVYWYQQALGLGLQFLLWYDEGEERNRGNFPPRFSGRQFPNYSSELNVNALELEDSALYLCASSLTGIGQPQHFGDGTRLSIL.